The entry below describes one T cell receptor (beta chain). Its antigen is still unknown. CDR1 and CDR2 from the germline V gene are LGHNA and YNFKEQ. Trimming removed 4 bases at V and 8 bases at J, with 19 bases between. CDR3 length: 15 residues. This sample is part of a study of cytomegalovirus exposure and HLA in healthy donors. Sequenced by immunoSEQ multiplex PCR; TCRdb stores in-frame clones only, minus some. The table lists 150,000 to 200,000 clones, 86% of them singletons, with over 1.3% in the top ten. Separation from the approximately 720-subject first cohort characterized the roughly 130-subject validation cohort, to which the donors belonged. Study results and caveats: Using the classifier, cytomegalovirus status was reportedly diagnosed with high specificity and sensitivity.

J is TRBJ2-3 and V is TRBV4-2, with a possible D match to TRBD2 (5 bases). Material: PBMCs. The TCR was taken from a woman under 30 in good health and CMV-seronegative. The CDR3 DNA sequence: TGTGCCAGCAGCCGGGAAGAAGGGAGTCTGGTTACGCAGTATTTT. Translating gives CASSREEGSLVTQYF.